The rows below give T cell receptor beta chains drawn from one sample of a study of T cells in Graves' hyperthyroidism and ophthalmopathy. TCRdb re-derived calls from the multiplex PCR reads in MiXCR, one entry per CDR3 protein. This table has 500,000 to 650,000 distinct CDR3 sequences, about 20% appearing once. What was sequenced was blood. Receptors originate from a man aged 35 to 55 with Graves' ophthalmopathy. Both conserved end residues are trimmed from each CDR3. The size entry is marked missing in some rows and otherwise reads once, few, many or a size class.

abundance: few; v_gene: TRBV6-2/TRBV6-3; CDR3aa: ASASGAYNEQF
abundance: many; v_gene: TRBV3-1; CDR3aa: ASTQTGGLGGAF
abundance: -; v_gene: TRBV5-5; CDR3aa: ASSLTRGTGSRINYGYT
abundance: many; v_gene: TRBV12-3/TRBV12-4; CDR3aa: ASSTGTGVSYGYT
abundance: few; v_gene: TRBV6-2/TRBV6-3; CDR3aa: ASSLDRAEDTQY
abundance: -; v_gene: TRBV7-2; CDR3aa: VTRLGSYEQY
abundance: few; v_gene: TRBV18; CDR3aa: ASSPAGSPGNTIY
abundance: many; v_gene: TRBV29-1; CDR3aa: SVEGQTSGELF
abundance: -; v_gene: TRBV30; CDR3aa: AWRPSGNTIY
abundance: many; v_gene: TRBV20-1; CDR3aa: SASGQNTEAF
abundance: -; v_gene: TRBV10-1; CDR3aa: ASPSSGGLGETQY
abundance: many; v_gene: TRBV12-3/TRBV12-4; CDR3aa: ASRAGQGNSPLH
abundance: many; v_gene: TRBV5-1; CDR3aa: ASSLSSYLDTEAF
abundance: -; v_gene: TRBV6-1; CDR3aa: ASTFLGGQETQY
abundance: few; v_gene: TRBV20-1; CDR3aa: SARDAPRTSAPTGELF
abundance: few; v_gene: TRBV7-3; CDR3aa: ASSQHVNTEAF
abundance: many; v_gene: TRBV29-1; CDR3aa: SVAHRITDTQY
abundance: many; v_gene: TRBV12-3/TRBV12-4; CDR3aa: ASSFRFQETQY
abundance: -; v_gene: TRBV19; CDR3aa: ASSMGLAGGKTQY
abundance: few; v_gene: TRBV4-1; CDR3aa: ASQQGISSYNEQF
abundance: few; v_gene: TRBV7-9; CDR3aa: ASSLDTMANTEAF
abundance: few; v_gene: TRBV2; CDR3aa: ASSAQLNTEAF
abundance: -; v_gene: TRBV7-8; CDR3aa: AGSQRRGNYGYT
abundance: -; v_gene: TRBV5-1; CDR3aa: ASSLAGAHSYNEQF
abundance: many; v_gene: TRBV28; CDR3aa: ASSAGLAGVPYEQY
abundance: many; v_gene: TRBV12-3/TRBV12-4; CDR3aa: ASSSGWHDEQF
abundance: -; v_gene: TRBV5-1; CDR3aa: ASSFGRVDNEQF
abundance: few; v_gene: TRBV7-9; CDR3aa: ASSPGGTGRTDTQY
abundance: -; v_gene: TRBV5-4; CDR3aa: ASSPGGGASWETQY
abundance: -; v_gene: TRBV7-2; CDR3aa: ASSVGQGRQQF
abundance: many; v_gene: TRBV20-1; CDR3aa: SANDRGVEAF
abundance: many; v_gene: TRBV7-9; CDR3aa: ASSLEINYGYT
abundance: many; v_gene: TRBV18; CDR3aa: ASSPPRGLNTEAF
abundance: -; v_gene: TRBV7-9; CDR3aa: ASSQAGGASEKLF
abundance: -; v_gene: TRBV4-2; CDR3aa: ASSPIAGGPIYTGELF
abundance: many; v_gene: TRBV12-3/TRBV12-4; CDR3aa: ASSLSSGTEAF
abundance: many; v_gene: TRBV2; CDR3aa: ASSESGHKSMRKLF
abundance: many; v_gene: TRBV6-1; CDR3aa: ASIGDTLWGPGYT
abundance: -; v_gene: TRBV5-8; CDR3aa: ASSLAPHRSTQETQY
abundance: -; v_gene: TRBV29-1; CDR3aa: SVDGQVVDTQY
abundance: few; v_gene: TRBV2; CDR3aa: ASGALAGGRNEQF
abundance: many; v_gene: TRBV20-1; CDR3aa: SARRTARETQY
abundance: few; v_gene: TRBV7-6; CDR3aa: ASSLQGIEQF
abundance: -; v_gene: TRBV29-1; CDR3aa: SVVGVNEQF
abundance: many; v_gene: TRBV30; CDR3aa: AWSVWGARMNTEAF
abundance: -; v_gene: TRBV5-1; CDR3aa: ASSLEGANTGGSPLH
abundance: few; v_gene: TRBV9; CDR3aa: ASLRGGGGTEAF
abundance: many; v_gene: TRBV11-2; CDR3aa: ASKLAIAKNIQY
abundance: -; v_gene: TRBV29-1; CDR3aa: SVSKGGGDTQY
abundance: few; v_gene: TRBV29-1; CDR3aa: SVAFTRGTEAF
abundance: -; v_gene: TRBV7-9; CDR3aa: AIRRDSIYEQY
abundance: few; v_gene: TRBV30; CDR3aa: AWQGAHNSPLH
abundance: once; v_gene: TRBV29-1; CDR3aa: SVGTGLNTEAF
abundance: many; v_gene: TRBV5-1; CDR3aa: ASSPFGGNEQF
abundance: few; v_gene: TRBV20-1; CDR3aa: SALGGREAF
abundance: few; v_gene: TRBV15; CDR3aa: ATSRPTEAPYGYT
abundance: few; v_gene: TRBV28; CDR3aa: ASSEWAAATNEKLF
abundance: few; v_gene: TRBV19; CDR3aa: ASSIAADSYEQY
abundance: -; v_gene: TRBV27; CDR3aa: ASTRGGACNEQF
abundance: many; v_gene: TRBV20-1; CDR3aa: SANPTTGYITDTQY